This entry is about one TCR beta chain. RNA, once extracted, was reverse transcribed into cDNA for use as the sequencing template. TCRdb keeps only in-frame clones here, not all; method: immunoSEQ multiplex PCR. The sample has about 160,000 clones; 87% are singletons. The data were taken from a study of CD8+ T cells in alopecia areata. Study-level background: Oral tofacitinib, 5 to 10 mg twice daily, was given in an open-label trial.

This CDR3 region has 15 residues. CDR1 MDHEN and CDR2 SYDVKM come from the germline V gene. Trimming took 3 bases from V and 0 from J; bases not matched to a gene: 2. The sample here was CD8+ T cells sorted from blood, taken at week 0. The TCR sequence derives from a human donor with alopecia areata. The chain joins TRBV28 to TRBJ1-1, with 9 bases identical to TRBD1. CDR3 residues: CASSLDRGLNTEAFF. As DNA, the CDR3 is TGTGCCAGCAGTTTGGACAGGGGATTGAACACTGAAGCTTTCTTT.